The 22 T cell receptor beta chains presented below share a single source sample, sequenced in a study of T cell repertoires in aging, cancer and after chemotherapy. TRB rearrangements spanning V, D and J were amplified using mixed TRB-A/B primers. TCRdb redid the calling of the multiplex PCR reads with MiXCR, one entry per CDR3 protein. The table lists 10,000 to 15,000 distinct CDR3 sequences, approximately 40% of them singletons, with about 6.9% in the top ten. Peripheral blood genomic DNA, not sorted cells or RNA, was the template. Sequenced input: blood. All receptors derive from a human donor in good health. The donor label of this sample is uncertain.

The V call is TRBV11-3, the J call TRBJ2-7; TRBD1 is a possible D gene (5 bases). The V gene lost 0 bases and the J gene lost 6 bases, with 9 bases spanning the gap. Germline CDR1 reads SGHNT; CDR2 reads YENEEA. The CDR3 length is 13 residues. The CDR3 nucleotides read TGTGCCAGCAGCTTAGAAGGGGTAGGCGAGCAGTACTTC. Amino acids: CASSLEGVGEQYF.

This clonotype ranks as medium-sized. V is TRBV29-1 and J is TRBJ2-7; 8 nucleotides line up with TRBD1. The germline V gene encodes CDR1 SQVTM and CDR2 ANQGSEA. J lost 2 bases, V lost 7 bases, and 10 bases had no gene match. The CDR3 totals 14 residues. The CDR3 coding sequence is TGCAGCGCAGTGGACAGGGCGGAAACCTACGAGCAGTACTTC. The encoded protein is CSAVDRAETYEQYF.

This chain uses TRBV12-3 or TRBV12-4 with TRBJ2-3, with 7 nucleotides matching TRBD2. V was clipped by 6 bases and J by 0 bases; unmatched bases: 9. The CDR3 consists of 16 residues. For the CDR3, the DNA is TGTGCCAGCAGCCCAGGGCTAGCGGAAAGCACAGATACGCAGTATTTT. Translation gives CASSPGLAESTDTQYF.

This clonotype is termed medium-sized. The rearrangement uses TRBV11-3 and TRBJ2-6; D gene ambiguous. CDR1 is SGHNT, CDR2 YENEEA, per germline. There are 15 residues in the CDR3. Trimming removed 5 bases at V and 0 bases at J, with 8 bases between. CDR3 DNA sequence: TGTGCCAGCAGCCACGCGTACTCTGGGGCCAACGTCCTGACTTTC. Encoded protein: CASSHAYSGANVLTF.

This clonotype has more than one count but fewer than ten. The V and J genes are TRBV30 and TRBJ2-6; D is unresolved. CDR3 size: 17 residues. The V end was cut by 4 bases, the J end by 0 bases, with 16 bases between. From germline, CDR1 is GTSNPN and CDR2 SVGIG (reference sequence). The CDR3 sequence: CAWKTEIGVSGANVLTF. The CDR3 DNA follows: TGTGCCTGGAAGACGGAAATTGGCGTCTCTGGGGCCAACGTCCTGACTTTC. Supplemented by reference TRBV30 and TRBJ2-6, the full variable domain reads SQTIHQWPATLVQPVGSPLSLECTVEGTSNPNLYWYRQAAGRGLQLLFYSVGIGQISSEVPQNLSASRPQDRQFILSSKKLLLSDSGFYLCAWKTEIGVSGANVLTFGAGSRLTVL.

This clonotype is categorized as medium-sized. The chain employs TRBV19 and TRBJ2-7; the D is unclear. Trimming shortened V by 0 bases and J by 0 bases, and 6 bases separated the two germline ends. This CDR3 region has 14 residues. Germline V gene lookup returns CDR1 LNHDA and CDR2 SQIVND (reference sequence). CDR3 nucleotides: TGTGCCAGTAGTATAGAGGTCAACTCCTACGAGCAGTACTTC. It is translated as CASSIEVNSYEQYF.

This clonotype occurred once. The V gene is TRBV10-3, the J gene TRBJ2-3, with 8 bases lining up with TRBD2. From germline, CDR1 is ENHRY and CDR2 SYGVKD. J was trimmed by 4 bases and V by 0 bases; bases with no gene match: 6. The CDR3 is made up of 16 amino acids. CDR3 DNA sequence: TGTGCCATCAGTGAGTCGACGGGAGGGCCCGCAGATACGCAGTATTTT. It translates to CAISESTGGPADTQYF.

The rearrangement uses TRBV19 and TRBJ1-5; D is uncertain. V lost 7 bases, J lost 1 base, and 11 bases lay in between. The CDR3 consists of 14 residues. Germline-derived CDR1 and CDR2 are LNHDA and SQIVND (reference sequence). For the CDR3, the DNA is TGTGCCAGTATGGTCGATAGGAGCAATCAGCCCCAGCATTTT. This translates into CASMVDRSNQPQHF.

The J gene is TRBJ2-1, the V gene TRBV6-6, with 13 bases identical to TRBD2. The J segment lost 9 bases and the V segment lost 6 bases, leaving 5 bases of the junction unmatched. The CDR3 is 14 residues long. Germline V gene lookup returns CDR1 MNHNY and CDR2 SVGAGI (reference sequence). The CDR3 DNA reads TGTGCCAGCAGAGGACTAGCGGGAGATGGTGAGCAGTTCTTC. Translation gives CASRGLAGDGEQFF.

Remarks on this clonotype: An end of the junction does not agree with germline; a read error may underlie this. The genes are TRBV5-5 and TRBJ1-2; 11 bases fit TRBD1. The CDR3 is 16 amino acids. CDR1 is SGHKS, CDR2 YYEKEE, per germline (reference sequence). As DNA, the CDR3 is TGTGTCAGCAGCATGGGACAGGGGGTGATGTACTATGGCTACACCTTC. It codes for CVSSMGQGVMYYGYTF.

This clonotype is deemed medium-sized (0.01 to 0.1%). The chain carries TRBV19 and TRBJ2-2, with 8 positions matching TRBD1. The CDR3 totals 16 residues. CDR1 is LNHDA and CDR2 is SQIVND in the germline V gene (reference sequence). J was trimmed by 4 bases and V by 3 bases; bases with no gene match: 7. The CDR3 protein is CASSIPQGAGTGELFF. The CDR3 DNA follows: TGTGCCAGTAGTATCCCCCAGGGGGCGGGCACCGGGGAGCTGTTTTTT.

This clonotype has more than one count but fewer than ten. The CDR3 DNA reads TGTGCCAGCAGTGGGATAGGGTGGGACGAGCAGTACTTC. Its translation: CASSGIGWDEQYF. The V gene is TRBV5-5, the J gene TRBJ2-7; D unresolved. The CDR3 has 13 amino acids. CDR1 SGHKS and CDR2 YYEKEE come from the germline V gene (reference sequence). V lost 5 bases to trimming and J lost 5 bases, with 14 bases between them.

The J gene is TRBJ2-3, the V gene TRBV6-1; 8 nucleotides agree with TRBD2. The V gene end was trimmed by 5 bases and the J gene end by 9 bases; junction bases not matched to a gene: 13. The CDR3 consists of 15 residues. Germline V gives CDR1 MNHNS, CDR2 SASEGT. This CDR3 is CASSLSDGGASTQYF. For the CDR3, the DNA is TGTGCCAGCAGTTTATCGGACGGGGGGGCCTCAACGCAGTATTTT.

By sample share, this clonotype is medium-sized. This chain uses TRBV11-3 with TRBJ2-2, with 7 nucleotides matching TRBD2. The J segment lost 3 bases and the V segment lost 7 bases, leaving 11 bases of the junction unmatched. Germline V lookup: CDR1 SGHNT, CDR2 YENEEA. The CDR3 has 16 amino acids. The CDR3: CASTEPSGTYTGELFF. In nucleotides, the CDR3 is TGTGCCAGCACCGAACCTAGCGGAACCTACACCGGGGAGCTGTTTTTT.

The chain links TRBV6-5 to TRBJ2-7, with unresolved D. Germline loops: CDR1 MNHEY, CDR2 SVGAGI. Trimming stripped 0 bases from V and 2 bases from J, with 8 bases between. CDR3 length: 14 amino acids. CDR3: CASSYSPTTYEQYF. The DNA of the CDR3 is TGTGCCAGCAGTTACTCCCCGACCACCTACGAGCAGTACTTC.

The chain employs TRBV7-9 and TRBJ2-7, with D possibly TRBD2 on 5 matching bases. This CDR3 contains 14 residues. The V gene lost 0 bases and the J gene lost 2 bases, with 8 bases spanning the gap. Germline values: CDR1 SEHNR, CDR2 FQNEAQ (reference sequence). The CDR3 DNA reads as TGTGCCAGCAGCTTAGCGCTCGGGGCCTACGAGCAGTACTTC. Encoded protein: CASSLALGAYEQYF.

This clonotype showed up just a few times. The rearrangement uses TRBV6-5 and TRBJ1-2; D is unclear. In germline, CDR1 is MNHEY, CDR2 SVGAGI. Trimming removed 4 bases from V and 1 base from J, with 7 bases in between. The CDR3 spans 13 residues. CDR3 sequence (DNA): TGTGCCAGCAGTTCACTGGTTAACTATGGCTACACCTTC. It codes for CASSSLVNYGYTF.

As regards this clonotype: This may come from a read error, since a much larger clone is one base off. The CDR3 loop is CASSPMDRQGQFF. The CDR3 DNA follows: TGTGCCAGCAGCCCGATGGATCGCCAGGGTCAGTTCTTC. The rearrangement joins TRBV5-6 to TRBJ2-1; tentative D call: TRBD1 (5 bases). V shed 4 bases and J shed 13 bases, with 18 bases lying between them. CDR1 SGHDT and CDR2 YYEEEE come from the germline V gene. CDR3 size: 13 residues.

This sequence joins TRBV5-1 and TRBJ2-7; D gene uncertain. Germline V CDR1 and CDR2: SGHRS, YFSETQ. CDR3 size: 13 residues. V lost 4 bases and J 5 bases, leaving 13 bases between the germline ends. In DNA, the CDR3 is TGCGCCAGCAGCGACGCGTTATTGGACGAGCAGTACTTC. Amino acid sequence: CASSDALLDEQYF.

The genes are TRBV6-1 and TRBJ1-2; no clear D. CDR3 length: 11 residues. With 10 bases removed from V and 7 bases from J, the gap between germline ends came to 13 bases. Germline V CDR1 and CDR2: MNHNS, SASEGT. Here the CDR3 reads CATWAVGGYTF. The CDR3 DNA sequence: TGTGCCACCTGGGCGGTCGGTGGCTACACCTTC.

There are a few counts of this clonotype. V and J are TRBV12-3 or TRBV12-4 and TRBJ2-2; perhaps TRBD1 as D (5 bases). The V gene lost 1 base and the J gene lost 1 base, with 10 bases spanning the gap. This CDR3 is built from 16 residues. CDR3 DNA sequence: TGTGCCAGCAGTTTAGATGGACACCTGAACACCGGGGAGCTGTTTTTT. It codes for CASSLDGHLNTGELFF.

This clonotype was recorded a few times. The gene calls are TRBV11-3 and TRBJ1-2; perhaps TRBD1 as D (6 bases). From germline, CDR1 is SGHNT and CDR2 YENEEA. The CDR3 loop spans 14 amino acids. Trimming stripped 3 bases from V and 2 bases from J, with 10 bases between. In nucleotides, the CDR3 is TGTGCCAGCAGCTTTACCACAGGGAACTATGGCTACACCTTC. Protein: CASSFTTGNYGYTF.